The TCR beta chain under discussion was sequenced for a study of memory CD4+ T cells and cytomegalovirus serostatus. The sort gate was single viable CD3+CD4+CD8-CD45RO+ cells for memory CD4+ T cells. The CDR3 is 13 residues long. Germline V CDR1 and CDR2: LNHDA, SQIVND (reference sequence). Deletions cut 7 bases from V and 0 bases from J, with 7 bases between. The table came from immunoSEQ multiplex PCR; TCRdb's copy has only in-frame clones and leaves some out. The profile covers approximately 42,000 clones, with 70% to 80% appearing a single time and about 1.1% taken by the ten largest. The sequence derives from an adult in good health and CMV-seronegative. The rearrangement uses TRBV19 and TRBJ1-3; D remains unclear. Sequencing was performed on memory CD4+ T cells from blood. CDR3 protein: CASIPNSGNTIYF. The CDR3 coding sequence is TGTGCCAGTATTCCCAACTCTGGAAACACCATATATTTT.